The entry below gives a single TCR beta chain sequence along with its context. Antigen specificity is unknown. The data were obtained in a study of cytotoxic CD8 clonotypes in ibrutinib-treated CLL. Whole-study context: The cohort had over ten relapsed/refractory and some 14 treatment-naive patients, around 18 IGHV unmutated. Regarding the study as a whole: Clonality went higher at ibrutinib response and then dropped back toward baseline at progression.

The repertoire was sequenced with immunoSEQ multiplex PCR; TCRdb's copy has only in-frame clones and lacks some. This sample yields over 75,000 clones, of which about 78% are seen a single time; 25% to 40% belongs to the top ten. V was pared by 3 bases and J by 5 bases, with 13 bases between. The CDR3 is 14 amino acids. CDR1 is KGHSH and CDR2 is LQKENI in the germline V gene. This sample comprised PBMCs, obtained after 12 months of ibrutinib treatment. The clonotype comes from a human donor with chronic lymphocytic leukemia. V is TRBV18 and J is TRBJ2-5, with D possibly TRBD1 on 5 matching bases. CDR3 bases: TGTGCCAGCTCACCGGACACCCAAGGGGAGACCCAGTACTTC. Amino acid sequence: CASSPDTQGETQYF.